One sample yielded the 2 T cell receptor beta chains listed below, sequenced in a study of cytomegalovirus exposure and HLA in healthy donors. 60 Vbeta and 13 Jbeta primers were used in PCR. Data came from immunoSEQ multiplex PCR; TCRdb stores just in-frame clones and leaves some out. The data contain approximately 190,000 clones, over 65% of them singletons. Sequencing was carried out using PBMCs. The receptors stem from a woman aged 50 to 60 in good health and CMV-seropositive.

This clone was recorded only once. The chain recombines TRBV28 with TRBJ1-2; the match to TRBD1 covers 10 bases. V shed 4 bases, J shed 5 bases, and the junction held 10 bases outside the gene matches. The CDR3 is made up of 16 amino acids. Per germline, CDR1 MDHEN and CDR2 SYDVKM. CDR3 loop: CASSSQGQGTPYGYTF. The CDR3 coding sequence is TGTGCCAGCAGTTCCCAGGGACAGGGGACTCCATATGGCTACACCTTC.

Worth noting for this clone: One end of the junction fails to match germline, which may point to a read error. CDR3 DNA sequence: TGCGCCAGCAGGTTGGACAGCCCTCGAATCGGGGAGCTGTTTTTT. Its translation: CASRLDSPRIGELFF. The genes are TRBV5-1 and TRBJ2-2, with a weak D call TRBD1 (6 bases). Germline lookup yields CDR1 SGHRS and CDR2 YFSETQ. The CDR3 has 15 residues.